This T cell receptor beta chain emerged from a study of neurological immune-mediated disorders. Whole-study context: For the roughly 34 multiple sclerosis patients, the disease was relapsing-remitting in approximately 30 and secondary progressive in 3.

Study results and limitations: No CDR3 amino acid sequences recurred among expanded clones across subjects, suggesting private repertoires in all groups.

TCRdb re-called the 5' RACE reads through MiXCR, storing one row per CDR3 protein. The data contain 95,000 to 150,000 distinct CDR3 sequences, roughly 3.1% of them singletons. This clonotype was seen repeatedly, ten times or more. Its cognate antigen is unknown. The clonotype comes from a young woman with multiple sclerosis. Sequencing was done on a sample of PBMCs.

The CDR3: CASSHSPLGGPDEQFF. The CDR3 nucleotides read TGTGCCAGCAGCCACTCCCCTCTTGGGGGGCCAGATGAGCAGTTCTTC. The J gene is TRBJ2-1, the V gene TRBV3-1; either TRBD1 or TRBD2 may supply D (6 bases each). Germline V gives CDR1 LGHDT, CDR2 YNNKEL (reference sequence). CDR3 length: 16 residues. V shed 3 bases and J shed 8 bases, with 20 bases lying between them.